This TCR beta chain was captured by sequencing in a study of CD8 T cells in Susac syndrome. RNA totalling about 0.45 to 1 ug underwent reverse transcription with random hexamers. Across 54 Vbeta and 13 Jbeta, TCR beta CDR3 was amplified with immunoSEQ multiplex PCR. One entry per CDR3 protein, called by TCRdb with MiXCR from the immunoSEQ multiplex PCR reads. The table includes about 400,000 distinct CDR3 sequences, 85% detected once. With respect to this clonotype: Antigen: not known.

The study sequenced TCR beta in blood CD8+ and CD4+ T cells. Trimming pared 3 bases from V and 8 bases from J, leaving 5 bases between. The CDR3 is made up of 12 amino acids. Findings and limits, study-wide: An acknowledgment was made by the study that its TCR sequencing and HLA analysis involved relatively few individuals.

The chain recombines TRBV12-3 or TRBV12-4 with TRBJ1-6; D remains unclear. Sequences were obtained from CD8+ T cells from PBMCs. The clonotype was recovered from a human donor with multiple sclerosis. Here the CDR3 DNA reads TGTGCCAGCAGTTTTGGGGATTCACCCCTCCACTTT. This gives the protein CASSFGDSPLHF.